One sample yielded the 5 T cell receptor beta chains listed below, sequenced in a study of ipilimumab plus nivolumab after autologous stem cell transplantation. Clones were read by immunoSEQ multiplex PCR, and TCRdb kept only the in-frame ones, dropping some. The sample lists 15,000 to 20,000 clones, around 85% occurring once. Specimen: PBMCs, collected in a trial of ipilimumab plus nivolumab as post-transplant consolidation. The receptors were sampled from a male donor with diffuse large B-cell lymphoma.

This clone has just a few counts. The chain recombines TRBV4-1 with TRBJ2-2; D is ambiguous. V lost 0 bases and J 1 base, leaving 6 bases between the germline ends. This CDR3 contains 15 residues. The germline V gene encodes CDR1 MGHRA and CDR2 YSYEKL. The CDR3 loop is CASSQEPGNTGELFF. The CDR3, as DNA: TGCGCCAGCAGCCAAGAACCCGGGAACACCGGGGAGCTGTTTTTT.

This rearrangement joins TRBV27 to TRBJ1-1; D is ambiguous. The CDR3 is made up of 13 amino acids. The germline gives CDR1 MNHEY, CDR2 SMNVEV (reference sequence). V was trimmed by 6 bases and J by 1 base, leaving 9 bases between them. DNA for the CDR3: TGTGCCAGCAGCCAGGAGACGAACACTGAAGCTTTCTTT. As protein: CASSQETNTEAFF.

CDR3 bases: TGTGCCAGCGGGCTAGCGGGAGGGCCCGGTGAGCAGTTCTTC. Amino acids: CASGLAGGPGEQFF. This chain uses TRBV2 with TRBJ2-1; TRBD2 matches 12 bases. The CDR3 is 14 amino acids. The germline gives CDR1 SNHLY, CDR2 FYNNEI. The V and J ends lost 8 bases and 9 bases, in that order; junction bases with no gene match: 8.

The J gene is TRBJ1-2, the V gene TRBV2; D call uncertain. Germline V gives CDR1 SNHLY, CDR2 FYNNEI. V lost 4 bases and J lost 2, with 14 bases in between. This CDR3 has 15 amino acids. CDR3 in amino acids: CASSVGGSENYGYTF. The CDR3 DNA reads TGTGCCAGCAGTGTCGGCGGTTCCGAAAACTATGGCTACACCTTC.

The chain joins TRBV7-8 to TRBJ1-2; 9 bases are a match to TRBD1. Germline loops: CDR1 SGHVS, CDR2 FQNEAQ. Germline trimming cut 1 base from V and 4 bases from J; bases unmatched to any gene: 1. This CDR3 region has 14 residues. In DNA form, the CDR3 reads TGTGCCAGCAGCTTAGGGACAGGGGCCTATGGCTACACCTTC. It translates to CASSLGTGAYGYTF.